The T cell receptor beta chain described here comes from a study of OX40 agonist ivuxolimab in advanced cancers. On this clone itself: Antigen specificity is unknown.

Sequencing was performed with immunoSEQ multiplex PCR; in TCRdb, only in-frame clones are kept and a portion is missing. Among under 70,000 clones listed, about 90% were seen once. Trimming cost V 3 bases and J 5 bases; bases outside gene matches: 7. Germline CDR1 is SGDLS and CDR2 is YYNGEE. This CDR3 contains 14 residues. Study observations and caveats: Specificity for antigen went undetermined in the expanded peripheral T cells.

This clonotype was sampled from an adult with an advanced solid tumor such as melanoma, head and neck, liver or kidney cancer. J is TRBJ2-5 and V is TRBV9; 7 positions agree with TRBD2. The sequences come from CD4+ or CD8+ T cells sorted from blood, collected in a trial of the OX40 agonist ivuxolimab. This CDR3 reads CASSGWGGGETQYF. In nucleotides, the CDR3 is TGTGCCAGCAGCGGATGGGGGGGAGGCGAGACCCAGTACTTC. Filled out from reference TRBV9 and TRBJ2-5, the complete variable domain reads DSGVTQTPKHLITATGQRVTLRCSPRSGDLSVYWYQQSLDQGLQFLIQYYNGEERAKGNILERFSAQQFPDLHSELNLSSLELGDSALYFCASSGWGGGETQYFGPGTRLLVL.